The 10 T cell receptor beta chains given below trace back to one sample, sequenced in a study of CD8+ T cells in alopecia areata. RNA extraction and reverse transcription yielded cDNA as sequencing template. Assay used: immunoSEQ multiplex PCR; TCRdb lists only in-frame clones, some missing. The sample records just over 150,000 clones, approximately 53% being singletons. The specimen was CD8+ T cells sorted from blood, collected at week 0. The receptors here all came from a human donor with alopecia areata.

The CDR3 loop is CASSIDPGDTQYF. CDR3 bases: TGTGCCAGCAGCATTGACCCCGGGGATACGCAGTATTTT. The chain employs TRBV11-2 and TRBJ2-3, with D uncertain. This CDR3 comprises 13 residues. Trimming took 5 bases from V and 6 from J, leaving 12 bases between them. From germline, CDR1 is SGHAT and CDR2 FQNNGV.

The chain carries TRBV7-8 and TRBJ2-3, with 12 bases lining up with TRBD2. This CDR3 is built from 17 residues. Trimming cost V 0 bases and J 3 bases; bases outside gene matches: 4. CDR1 SGHVS and CDR2 FQNEAQ come from the germline V gene. DNA of the CDR3: TGTGCCAGCAGCTTAGCCCAACTAGCGGGGGGTACAGATACGCAGTATTTT. Amino acids: CASSLAQLAGGTDTQYF.

This chain joins TRBV27 and TRBJ1-1; 7 bases line up with TRBD1. The CDR3 has 15 residues. J gave up 3 bases and V 5 bases, and 9 bases lay outside the gene matches. Germline CDR1 and CDR2: MNHEY and SMNVEV (reference sequence). The CDR3: CASSTPGQRDTEAFF. The CDR3 nucleotides are TGTGCCAGCAGTACACCGGGACAGAGAGACACTGAAGCTTTCTTT.

V is TRBV5-6 and J is TRBJ1-4, with TRBD1 matching 8 bases. Germline loops: CDR1 SGHDT, CDR2 YYEEEE. J gave up 2 bases and V 1 base, and 7 bases lay outside the gene matches. The CDR3 is 17 amino acids. CDR3 coding DNA: TGTGCCAGCAGCTTGAGCCGCAGGGGGCTTACTAATGAAAAACTGTTTTTT. Protein: CASSLSRRGLTNEKLFF.

This clone has just one count. The V gene is TRBV19, the J gene TRBJ1-1; D remains unclear. This CDR3 has 14 amino acids. CDR1 LNHDA and CDR2 SQIVND come from the germline V gene (reference sequence). Trimming cost V 1 base and J 2 bases, with 8 bases left between them. CDR3 bases: TGTGCCAGTAGTATAGGACGGATAAACACTGAAGCTTTCTTT. It specifies CASSIGRINTEAFF.

This clone was seen more than once but under ten times. The chain recombines TRBV10-2 with TRBJ2-7; 9 nucleotides match TRBD2. The junction had 10 bases not matched to a gene; V was cut back by 6 bases and J by 1 base. From germline, CDR1 is WSHSY and CDR2 SAAADI. The CDR3 consists of 16 residues. The chain's CDR3 is CASSLPGTSLSYEQYF. CDR3 coding DNA: TGCGCCAGCAGCTTACCCGGGACTAGCCTATCCTACGAGCAGTACTTC.

The J gene is TRBJ2-1, the V gene TRBV29-1; D unclear. The CDR3 covers 13 residues. Between the trimmed V and J ends, which lost 4 bases and 4 bases, there was a span of 11 bases. CDR1 is SQVTM and CDR2 is ANQGSEA in the germline V gene. The CDR3 sequence is CSVVTVTYNEQFF. The CDR3 DNA is TGCAGCGTTGTTACAGTAACTTACAATGAGCAGTTCTTC.

The chain joins TRBV30 to TRBJ1-1, with D perhaps matching TRBD1 (6 bases). CDR1 and CDR2 from the germline V gene are GTSNPN and SVGIG (reference sequence). There are 12 residues in the CDR3. V lost 4 bases and J 5 bases, leaving 11 bases between the germline ends. This CDR3 is CAWIPRGTEAFF. The CDR3 nucleotides are TGTGCCTGGATCCCCAGGGGAACTGAAGCTTTCTTT.

Notes on this clone: The sample holds other DNA sequences that translate to the same CDR3. This chain links TRBV6-5 with TRBJ2-7; D ambiguous. Germline V gives CDR1 MNHEY, CDR2 SVGAGI. V shed 2 bases and J shed 5 bases, with 4 bases lying between them. There are 11 residues in the CDR3. CDR3 loop: CASSYGDEQYF. The CDR3, as DNA: TGTGCCAGCAGTTACGGCGACGAGCAGTACTTC.

The V call is TRBV29-1, the J call TRBJ1-2; 9 bases match TRBD1. In germline, CDR1 is SQVTM, CDR2 ANQGSEA. J gave up 4 bases and V 5 bases, and 8 bases lay outside the gene matches. This CDR3 is 14 amino acids long. As DNA, the CDR3 is TGCAGCGTTATCACCCCGGGACAGGGCTATGGCTACACCTTC. Its translation is CSVITPGQGYGYTF. Together with reference TRBV29-1 and TRBJ1-2, the CDR3 gives the full variable domain: SAVISQKPSRDICQRGTSLTIQCQVDSQVTMMFWYRQQPGQSLTLIATANQGSEATYESGFVIDKFPISRPNLTFSTLTVSNMSPEDSSIYLCSVITPGQGYGYTFGSGTRLTVV.